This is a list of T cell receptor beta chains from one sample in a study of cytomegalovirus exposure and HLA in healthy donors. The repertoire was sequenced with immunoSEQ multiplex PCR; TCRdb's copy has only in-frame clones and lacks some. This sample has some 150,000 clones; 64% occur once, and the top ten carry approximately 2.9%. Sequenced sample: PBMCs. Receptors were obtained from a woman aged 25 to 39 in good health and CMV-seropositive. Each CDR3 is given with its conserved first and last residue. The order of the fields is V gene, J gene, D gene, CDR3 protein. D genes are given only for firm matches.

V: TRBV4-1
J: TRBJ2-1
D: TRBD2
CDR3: CASSQVPEREFYNEQFF

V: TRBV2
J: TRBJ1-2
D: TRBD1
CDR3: CASRKTGYGYTF

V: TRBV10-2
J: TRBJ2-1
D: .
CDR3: CASCAGSPSYNEQFF

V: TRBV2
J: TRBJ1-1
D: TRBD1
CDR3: CASSALGQGGIMNTEAFF

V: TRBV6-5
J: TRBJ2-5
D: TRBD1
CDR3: CASSYVRGQTQYF

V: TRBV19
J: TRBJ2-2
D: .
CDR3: CASSYWATNTGELFF

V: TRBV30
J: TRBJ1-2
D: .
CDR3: CAWALDIYGYTF

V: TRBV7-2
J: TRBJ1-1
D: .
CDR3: CASSLGGGQGLASF

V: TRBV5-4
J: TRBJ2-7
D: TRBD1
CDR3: CASSSRDRLYEQYF

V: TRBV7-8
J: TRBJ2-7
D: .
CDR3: CASSLARDSWYEQYF

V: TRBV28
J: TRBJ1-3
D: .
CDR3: CASTGSSGNTIYF

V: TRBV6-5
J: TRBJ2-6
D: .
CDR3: CASSSTGFGANVLTF

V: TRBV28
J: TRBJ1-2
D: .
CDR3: CASSLDRRGGTF

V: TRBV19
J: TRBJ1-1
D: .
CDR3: CASRWLNTEAFF

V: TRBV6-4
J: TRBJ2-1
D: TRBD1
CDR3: CASSDSTGGYNEQFF

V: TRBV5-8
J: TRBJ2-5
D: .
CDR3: CASSLSGTKETQYF

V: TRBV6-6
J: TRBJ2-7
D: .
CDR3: CASSASSNEQYF

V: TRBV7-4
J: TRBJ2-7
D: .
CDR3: CASSLVFYGFSYEQYF

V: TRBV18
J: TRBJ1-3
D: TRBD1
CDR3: CASSPDRLTGSTIYF

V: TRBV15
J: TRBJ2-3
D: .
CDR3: CATGASRLDTQYF

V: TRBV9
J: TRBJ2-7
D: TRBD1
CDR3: CASSGRTGTYEQYF

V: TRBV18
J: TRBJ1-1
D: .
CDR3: CASSPLISGRSGGNTEAFF

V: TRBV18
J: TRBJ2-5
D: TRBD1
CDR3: CASSPVDRGGETQYF

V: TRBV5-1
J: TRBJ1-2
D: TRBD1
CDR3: CASSYGQGTGYTF

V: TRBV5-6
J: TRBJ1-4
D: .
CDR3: CASSQAVTAGEKLFF

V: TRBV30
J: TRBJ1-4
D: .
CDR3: CAWSVLGPDTEKLFF

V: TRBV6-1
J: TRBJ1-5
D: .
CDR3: CASKSYGNQPQHF

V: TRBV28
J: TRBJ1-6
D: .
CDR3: CASSPEGKTLHF

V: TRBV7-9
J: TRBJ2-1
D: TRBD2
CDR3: CASSSGLAAVSYNEQFF

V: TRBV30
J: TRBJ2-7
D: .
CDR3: CSLNGSPADEQYF

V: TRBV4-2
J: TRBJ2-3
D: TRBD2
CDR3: CASSQTGLAVLTDTQYF

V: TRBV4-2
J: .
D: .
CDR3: CASSQGTRDSEYEQYF

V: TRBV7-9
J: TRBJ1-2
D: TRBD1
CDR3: CASSVPQGARTF

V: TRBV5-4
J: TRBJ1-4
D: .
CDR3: CASHSGGSGKLFF

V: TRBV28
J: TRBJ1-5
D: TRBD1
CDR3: CASSFSRGQINQPQHF

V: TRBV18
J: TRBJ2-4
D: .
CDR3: CASSPTGLRTLAKNIQYF

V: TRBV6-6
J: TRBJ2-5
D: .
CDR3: CASSGQAQETQYF

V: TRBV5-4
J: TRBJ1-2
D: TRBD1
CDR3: CASGDPTGGNYGYTF

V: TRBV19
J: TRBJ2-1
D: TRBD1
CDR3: CASSLGTGGYEQFF

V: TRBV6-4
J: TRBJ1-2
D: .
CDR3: CASSDSPELNYGYTF

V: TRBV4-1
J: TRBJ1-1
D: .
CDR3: CASSQLDRKNTEAFF

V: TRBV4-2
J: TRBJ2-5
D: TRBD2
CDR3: CASSPRLGREAAETQYF

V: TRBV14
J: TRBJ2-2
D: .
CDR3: CASSTGQNTGELFF

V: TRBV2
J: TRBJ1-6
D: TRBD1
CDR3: CASTEVGTDNSPLHF

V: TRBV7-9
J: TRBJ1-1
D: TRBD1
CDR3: CASSPGQVKTEAFF

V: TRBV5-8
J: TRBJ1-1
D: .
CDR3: CASSLESGGDTEAFF

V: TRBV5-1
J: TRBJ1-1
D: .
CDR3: CASSPWGGNTEAFF

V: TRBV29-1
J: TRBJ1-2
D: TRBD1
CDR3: CSGKRQGIDGYTF

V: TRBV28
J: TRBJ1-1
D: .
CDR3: CASSLSQSGGTEAFF

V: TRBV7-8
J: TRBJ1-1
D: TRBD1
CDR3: CASSLEAAGQGGAFF

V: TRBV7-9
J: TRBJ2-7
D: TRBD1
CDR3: CASSSTGVLYF

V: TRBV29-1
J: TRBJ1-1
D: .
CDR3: CSVLFTEAFF

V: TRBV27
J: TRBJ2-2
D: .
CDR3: CASSLWPNTGELFF

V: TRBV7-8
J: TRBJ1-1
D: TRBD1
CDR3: CASSFSGTGNTEAFF